This T cell receptor (beta chain) came from a study of OX40 agonist ivuxolimab in advanced cancers. Study overall: The patients received agonistic anti-OX40 (CD134) antibody ivuxolimab. Partial responses were observed in three patients, of whom one had hepatocellular carcinoma and two had cutaneous melanoma.

The method was immunoSEQ multiplex PCR; TCRdb's version includes in-frame clones alone and lacks a portion of them. The sample lists about 67,000 clones; about nine tenths were seen once. The CDR3 has 15 residues. Trimming cost V 5 bases and J 0 bases, with 11 bases left between them. Germline V gene data show CDR1 as SGHTA and CDR2 as FQGNSA. The clonotype originates from an adult with an advanced solid tumor such as melanoma, head and neck, liver or kidney cancer. The chain is built from TRBV7-2 and TRBJ2-1; the D is unclear. The sample in question was CD4+ or CD8+ T cells sorted from blood, obtained in a trial of the OX40 agonist ivuxolimab. CDR3 residues: CASSLFRSSYNEQFF. DNA for the CDR3: TGTGCCAGCAGCCTTTTCCGGAGCTCCTACAATGAGCAGTTCTTC. Looking up the rest from reference TRBV7-2 and TRBJ2-1 gives the full variable domain: GAGVSQSPSNKVTEKGKDVELRCDPISGHTALYWYRQSLGQGLEFLIYFQGNSAPDKSGLPSDRFSAERTGGSVSTLTIQRTQQEDSAVYLCASSLFRSSYNEQFFGPGTRLTVL.